One sample yielded the 13 T cell receptor beta chains listed below, sequenced in a study of T cell responses to AZD1222 COVID-19 vaccine. The data were produced by immunoSEQ multiplex PCR, yet TCRdb's version contains in-frame clones alone and is incomplete. The table shows about 92,000 clones, with 70% to 90% occurring only once. This sample comprised peripheral blood, obtained on day 0 of MenACWY control vaccination. The receptor source for this set is an adult in good health.

J is TRBJ1-3 and V is TRBV30; weak D call: TRBD1 (5 bases). This CDR3 is built from 15 residues. Per germline, CDR1 GTSNPN and CDR2 SVGIG (reference sequence). Trimming removed 1 base from V and 0 bases from J, with 10 bases in between. The CDR3 here is CAWSGGLGSGNTIYF. CDR3 nucleotide sequence: TGTGCCTGGAGTGGGGGACTCGGCTCTGGAAACACCATATATTTT.

The gene calls are TRBV5-5 and TRBJ2-7, with 7 bases lining up with TRBD1. The CDR3 contains 12 residues. After removal of 6 bases from V and 4 bases from J, the junction contained 4 bases not matched to a gene. Per the germline V gene, CDR1 is SGHKS and CDR2 is YYEKEE (reference sequence). The CDR3, as DNA: TGTGCCAGCACCGACAGGGAATACGAGCAGTACTTC. It yields the protein CASTDREYEQYF.

The chain links TRBV19 to TRBJ2-3, with 8 bases identical to TRBD1. Trimming removed 4 bases from V and 2 bases from J; junction bases left unmatched: 11. The CDR3 length is 17 residues. The germline V gene has CDR1 LNHDA and CDR2 SQIVND (reference sequence). CDR3 amino acids: CASSTPRTGLYTDTQYF. In nucleotides, the CDR3 is TGTGCCAGTAGTACGCCCCGGACAGGGCTTTACACAGATACGCAGTATTTT.

V gene TRBV7-2 combines with J gene TRBJ1-5; no clear D gene. From germline, CDR1 is SGHTA and CDR2 FQGNSA. Trimming left V 0 bases short and J 4 bases short, with 10 bases between. The CDR3 has 15 residues. The CDR3 loop is CASSLAGTPNQPQHF. DNA for the CDR3: TGTGCCAGCAGCTTAGCAGGCACACCAAATCAGCCCCAGCATTTT.

The V gene is TRBV6-5, the J gene TRBJ1-6; 8 nucleotides agree with TRBD1. The CDR3 is 14 residues long. J gave up 8 bases and V 7 bases, and 7 bases lay outside the gene matches. Looked up from germline, CDR1 is MNHEY and CDR2 is SVGAGI. The CDR3 loop reads CASTPGGADSPLHF. In nucleotides, the CDR3 is TGTGCCAGCACTCCAGGGGGCGCGGATTCACCCCTCCACTTT.

This sequence joins TRBV7-2 and TRBJ1-5, with TRBD1 matching 7 bases. In germline, CDR1 is SGHTA, CDR2 FQGNSA. CDR3 length: 15 amino acids. V was clipped by 5 bases and J by 6 bases; unmatched bases: 10. CDR3 DNA sequence: TGTGCCAGCAGCCTATACTCACAGGGGTCTCAGCCCCAGCATTTT. Its protein product is CASSLYSQGSQPQHF.

This clone was seen just once. The chain is built from TRBV7-2 and TRBJ1-3; no firm D call. V was shortened by 2 bases and J by 4 bases, with 6 bases between the two germline ends. The CDR3 spans 13 residues. Germline values: CDR1 SGHTA, CDR2 FQGNSA. The CDR3 loop reads CASSLNGGNTIYF. CDR3 bases: TGTGCCAGCAGCTTAAATGGCGGAAACACCATATATTTT. Full variable domain (outside the CDR3, taken from reference TRBV7-2 and TRBJ1-3): GAGVSQSPSNKVTEKGKDVELRCDPISGHTALYWYRQSLGQGLEFLIYFQGNSAPDKSGLPSDRFSAERTGGSVSTLTIQRTQQEDSAVYLCASSLNGGNTIYFGEGSWLTVV.

The chain recombines TRBV4-3 with TRBJ2-1; no reliable D call. This CDR3 is built from 15 residues. Germline CDR1 is LGHNA and CDR2 is YSLEER. The V end lost 0 bases, the J end lost 4 bases, and 10 bases lay between the germline ends. The CDR3 loop reads CASSQEGRVYNEQFF. The CDR3 DNA reads TGCGCCAGCAGCCAAGAAGGAAGGGTGTACAATGAGCAGTTCTTC.

This clone was counted once. This chain uses TRBV5-1 with TRBJ2-7, with 8 bases that match TRBD2. The CDR3 totals 14 residues. The V gene's germline CDR1 is SGHRS and CDR2 YFSETQ. The V and J ends lost 7 bases and 7 bases, in that order; junction bases with no gene match: 13. The CDR3 nucleotides read TGCGCCAGCCGCCCTATGGGGACTAGAGGGGAGCAGTACTTC. This gives the protein CASRPMGTRGEQYF.

The chain carries TRBV15 and TRBJ1-1, with a tentative D call TRBD1 (6 bases). The germline V gene has CDR1 LNHNV and CDR2 YYDKDF (reference sequence). The CDR3 spans 14 residues. V dropped 1 base and J dropped 5 bases, with 11 bases sitting between them. CDR3 bases: TGTGCCACCAGCAGAGGTCTCCAGGGGACTGAAGCTTTCTTT. This sequence encodes CATSRGLQGTEAFF.

V gene TRBV9 combines with J gene TRBJ2-3; either TRBD1 or TRBD2 may supply D (6 bases each). The germline V and J ends were trimmed by 0 bases and 2 bases, with 10 bases remaining between them. CDR3 size: 15 residues. Germline V gene data show CDR1 as SGDLS and CDR2 as YYNGEE. The CDR3 nucleotides read TGTGCCAGCAGCGTAGGGGGGGCATACACAGATACGCAGTATTTT. Translating it yields CASSVGGAYTDTQYF.

V is TRBV5-5 and J is TRBJ1-2; D possibly corresponds to TRBD1 (5 bases). Germline V lookup: CDR1 SGHKS, CDR2 YYEKEE (reference sequence). Trimming took 4 bases from V and 5 from J, leaving 18 bases between them. The CDR3 has 15 residues. CDR3 DNA sequence: TGTGCCAGCAGCCACATTTCCGGGACGGATTATGGCTACACCTTC. Translated, it gives CASSHISGTDYGYTF.

The chain employs TRBV4-1 and TRBJ2-7; a possible D gene is TRBD1 (6 bases). V was trimmed by 0 bases and J by 4 bases, leaving 16 bases between them. The CDR3 is made up of 16 amino acids. Germline V CDR1 and CDR2: MGHRA, YSYEKL. The CDR3 is CASSQDPGDRRYEQYF. The CDR3 coding sequence is TGCGCCAGCAGCCAAGATCCTGGCGACAGGAGGTACGAGCAGTACTTC.